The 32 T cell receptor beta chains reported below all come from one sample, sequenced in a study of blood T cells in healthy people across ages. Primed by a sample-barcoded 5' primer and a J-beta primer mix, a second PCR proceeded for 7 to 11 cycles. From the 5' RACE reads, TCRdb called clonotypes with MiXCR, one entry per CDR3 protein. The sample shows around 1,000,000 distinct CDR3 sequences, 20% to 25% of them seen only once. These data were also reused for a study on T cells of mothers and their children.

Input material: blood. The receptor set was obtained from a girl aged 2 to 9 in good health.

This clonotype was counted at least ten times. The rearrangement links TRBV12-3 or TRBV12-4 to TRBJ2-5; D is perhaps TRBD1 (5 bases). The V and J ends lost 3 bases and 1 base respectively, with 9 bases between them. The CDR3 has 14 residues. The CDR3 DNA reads TGTGCCAGCAGTTTGGTGGACATCCAAGAGACCCAGTACTTC. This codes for CASSLVDIQETQYF.

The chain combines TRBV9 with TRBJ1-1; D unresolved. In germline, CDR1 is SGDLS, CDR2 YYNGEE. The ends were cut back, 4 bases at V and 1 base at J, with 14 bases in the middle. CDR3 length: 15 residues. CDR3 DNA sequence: TGTGCCAGCAGCTCCGGCGGGATACCGAACACTGAAGCTTTCTTT. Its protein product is CASSSGGIPNTEAFF.

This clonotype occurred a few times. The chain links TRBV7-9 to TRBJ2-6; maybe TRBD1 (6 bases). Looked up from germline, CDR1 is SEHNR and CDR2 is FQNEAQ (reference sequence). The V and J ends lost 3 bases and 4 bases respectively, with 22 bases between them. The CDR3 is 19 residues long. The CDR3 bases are TGTGCCAGCAGCTTCGGCGGAGCAGGGGCTATGAGGGGGGCCAACGTCCTGACTTTC. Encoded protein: CASSFGGAGAMRGANVLTF. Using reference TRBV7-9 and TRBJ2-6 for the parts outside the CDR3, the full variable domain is DTGVSQNPRHKITKRGQNVTFRCDPISEHNRLYWYRQTLGQGPEFLTYFQNEAQLEKSRLLSDRFSAERPKGSFSTLEIQRTEQGDSAMYLCASSFGGAGAMRGANVLTFGAGSRLTVL.

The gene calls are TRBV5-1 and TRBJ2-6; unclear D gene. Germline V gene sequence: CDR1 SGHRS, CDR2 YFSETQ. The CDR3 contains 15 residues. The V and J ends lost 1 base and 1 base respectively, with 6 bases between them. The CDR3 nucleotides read TGCGCCAGCAGCTTGACAGCTTCTGGGGCCAACGTCCTGACTTTC. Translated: CASSLTASGANVLTF.

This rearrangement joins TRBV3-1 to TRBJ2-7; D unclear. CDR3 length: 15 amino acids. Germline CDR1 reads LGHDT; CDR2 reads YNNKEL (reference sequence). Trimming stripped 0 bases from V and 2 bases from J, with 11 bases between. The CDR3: CASSQEAGIPYEQYF. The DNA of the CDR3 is TGTGCCAGCAGCCAAGAGGCTGGGATCCCCTACGAGCAGTACTTC.

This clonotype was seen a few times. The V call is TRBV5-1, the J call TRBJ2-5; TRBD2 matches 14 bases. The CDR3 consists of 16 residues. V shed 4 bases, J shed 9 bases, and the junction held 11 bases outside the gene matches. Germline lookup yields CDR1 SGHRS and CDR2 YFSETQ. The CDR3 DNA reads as TGCGCCAGCAGCCCCTTACTGGGACTAGCGGGAGCACCCCAGTACTTC. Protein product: CASSPLLGLAGAPQYF.

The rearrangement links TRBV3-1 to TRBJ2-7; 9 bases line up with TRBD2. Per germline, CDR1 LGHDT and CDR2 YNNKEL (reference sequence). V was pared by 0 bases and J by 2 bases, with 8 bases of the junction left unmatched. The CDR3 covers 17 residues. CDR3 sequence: CASSQEISREGPYEQYF. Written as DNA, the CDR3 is TGTGCCAGCAGCCAAGAGATCTCGCGGGAGGGCCCCTACGAGCAGTACTTC.

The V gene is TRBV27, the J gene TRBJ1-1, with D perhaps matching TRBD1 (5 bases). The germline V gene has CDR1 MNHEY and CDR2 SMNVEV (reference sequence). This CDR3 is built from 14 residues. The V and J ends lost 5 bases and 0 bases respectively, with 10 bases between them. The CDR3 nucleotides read TGTGCCAGCAGTGAGGACATCATGAACACTGAAGCTTTCTTT. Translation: CASSEDIMNTEAFF.

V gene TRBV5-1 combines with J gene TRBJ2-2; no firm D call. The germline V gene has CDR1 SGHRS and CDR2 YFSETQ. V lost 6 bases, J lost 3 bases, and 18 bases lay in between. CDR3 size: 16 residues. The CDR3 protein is CASTSVPEVYTGELFF. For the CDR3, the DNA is TGCGCCAGCACCTCGGTGCCCGAGGTTTACACCGGGGAGCTGTTTTTT. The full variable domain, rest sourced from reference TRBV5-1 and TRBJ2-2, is KAGVTQTPRYLIKTRGQQVTLSCSPISGHRSVSWYQQTPGQGLQFLFEYFSETQRNKGNFPGRFSGRQFSNSRSEMNVSTLELGDSALYLCASTSVPEVYTGELFFGEGSRLTVL.

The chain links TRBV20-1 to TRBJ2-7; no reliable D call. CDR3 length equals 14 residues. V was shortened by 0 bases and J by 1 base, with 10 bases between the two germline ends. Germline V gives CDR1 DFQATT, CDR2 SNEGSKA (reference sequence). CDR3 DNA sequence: TGCAGTGCTAGAGATTTCCCAGATTCCTACGAGCAGTACTTC. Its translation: CSARDFPDSYEQYF.

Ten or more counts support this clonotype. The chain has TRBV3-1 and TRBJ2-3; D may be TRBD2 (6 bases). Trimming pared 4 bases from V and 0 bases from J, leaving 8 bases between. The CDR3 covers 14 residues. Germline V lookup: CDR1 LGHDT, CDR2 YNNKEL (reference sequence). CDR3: CASSPGASTDTQYF. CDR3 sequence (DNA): TGTGCCAGCAGCCCGGGAGCAAGCACAGATACGCAGTATTTT.

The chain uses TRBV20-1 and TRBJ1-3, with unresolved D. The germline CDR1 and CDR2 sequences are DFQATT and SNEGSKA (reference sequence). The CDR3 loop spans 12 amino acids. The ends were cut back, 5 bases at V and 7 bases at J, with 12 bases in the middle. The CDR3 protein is CSACPTGNTIYF. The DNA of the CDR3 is TGCAGTGCTTGCCCAACCGGGAACACCATATATTTT.

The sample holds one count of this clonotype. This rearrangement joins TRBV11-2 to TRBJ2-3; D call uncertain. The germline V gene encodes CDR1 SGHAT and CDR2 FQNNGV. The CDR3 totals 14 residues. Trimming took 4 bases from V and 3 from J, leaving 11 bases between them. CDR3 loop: CASSSQTTTDTQYF. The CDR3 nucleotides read TGTGCCAGCAGCTCCCAGACAACGACAGATACGCAGTATTTT.

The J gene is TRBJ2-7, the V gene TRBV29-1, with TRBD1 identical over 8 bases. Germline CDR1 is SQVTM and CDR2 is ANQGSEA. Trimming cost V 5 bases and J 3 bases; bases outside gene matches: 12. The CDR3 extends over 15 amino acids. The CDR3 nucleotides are TGCAGCGTTAGAGTAGGGACAGGAGAGTTCTACGAGCAGTACTTC. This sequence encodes CSVRVGTGEFYEQYF.

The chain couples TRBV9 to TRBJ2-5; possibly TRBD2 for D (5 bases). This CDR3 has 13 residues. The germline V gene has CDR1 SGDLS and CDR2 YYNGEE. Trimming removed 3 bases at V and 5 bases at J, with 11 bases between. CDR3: CASSADYSETQYF. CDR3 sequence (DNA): TGTGCCAGCAGCGCTGACTATTCGGAGACCCAGTACTTC.

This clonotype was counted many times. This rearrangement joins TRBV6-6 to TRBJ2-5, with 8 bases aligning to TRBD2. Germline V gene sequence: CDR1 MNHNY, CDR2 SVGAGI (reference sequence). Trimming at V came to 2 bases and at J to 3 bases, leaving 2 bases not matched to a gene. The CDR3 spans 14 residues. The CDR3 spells CASSYVSGEETQYF. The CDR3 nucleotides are TGTGCCAGCAGTTACGTTAGCGGGGAAGAGACCCAGTACTTC.

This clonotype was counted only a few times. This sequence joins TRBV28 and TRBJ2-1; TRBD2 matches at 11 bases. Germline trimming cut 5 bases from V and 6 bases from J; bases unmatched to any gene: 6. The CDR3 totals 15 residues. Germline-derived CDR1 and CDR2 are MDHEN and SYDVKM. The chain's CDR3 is CASSAGLAGGNEQFF. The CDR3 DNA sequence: TGTGCCAGCAGTGCAGGACTAGCGGGCGGCAATGAGCAGTTCTTC.

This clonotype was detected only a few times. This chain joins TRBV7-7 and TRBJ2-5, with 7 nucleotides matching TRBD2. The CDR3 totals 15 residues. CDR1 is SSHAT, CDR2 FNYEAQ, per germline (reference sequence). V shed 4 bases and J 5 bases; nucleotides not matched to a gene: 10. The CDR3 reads CASSSITSVPETQYF. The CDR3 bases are TGTGCCAGCAGCTCCATTACTAGCGTCCCGGAGACCCAGTACTTC.

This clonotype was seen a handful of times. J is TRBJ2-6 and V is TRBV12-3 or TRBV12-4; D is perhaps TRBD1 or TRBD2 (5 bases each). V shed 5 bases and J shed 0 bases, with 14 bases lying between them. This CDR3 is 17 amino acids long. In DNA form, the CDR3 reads TGTGCCAGCAGTGGGACCGGGCCCCGCTCTGGGGCCAACGTCCTGACTTTC. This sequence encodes CASSGTGPRSGANVLTF.

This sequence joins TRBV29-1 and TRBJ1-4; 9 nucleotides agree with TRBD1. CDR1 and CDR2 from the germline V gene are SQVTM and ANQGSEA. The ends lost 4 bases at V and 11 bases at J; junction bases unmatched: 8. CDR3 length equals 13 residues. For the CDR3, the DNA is TGCAGCGTTGCCTGGGACAGGGCAGGGAAACTGTTTTTT. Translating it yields CSVAWDRAGKLFF.

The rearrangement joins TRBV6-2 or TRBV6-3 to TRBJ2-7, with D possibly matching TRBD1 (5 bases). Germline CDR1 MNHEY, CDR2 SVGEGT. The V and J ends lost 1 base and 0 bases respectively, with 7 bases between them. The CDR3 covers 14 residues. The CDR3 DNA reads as TGTGCCAGCAGTTACTTGGACATCTCCTACGAGCAGTACTTC. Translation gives CASSYLDISYEQYF.

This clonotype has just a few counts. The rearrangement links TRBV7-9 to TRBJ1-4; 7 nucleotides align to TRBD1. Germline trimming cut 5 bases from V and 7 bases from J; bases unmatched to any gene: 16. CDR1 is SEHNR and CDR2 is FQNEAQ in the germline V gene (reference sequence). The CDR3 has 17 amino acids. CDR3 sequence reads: CASSPLVQTGLGEKLFF. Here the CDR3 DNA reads TGTGCCAGCAGCCCACTGGTTCAGACAGGGCTCGGTGAAAAACTGTTTTTT.

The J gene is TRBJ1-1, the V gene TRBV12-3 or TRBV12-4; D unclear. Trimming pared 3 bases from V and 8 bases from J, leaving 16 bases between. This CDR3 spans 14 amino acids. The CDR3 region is CASSFVGRRTEAFF. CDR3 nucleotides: TGTGCCAGCAGTTTTGTTGGACGGCGAACAGAAGCTTTCTTT.

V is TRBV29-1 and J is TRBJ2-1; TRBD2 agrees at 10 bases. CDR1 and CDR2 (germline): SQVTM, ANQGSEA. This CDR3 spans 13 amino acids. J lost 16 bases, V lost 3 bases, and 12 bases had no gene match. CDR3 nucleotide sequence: TGCAGCGTTGAGATGATCCTAGCGGGAGTAGCATTCTTC. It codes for CSVEMILAGVAFF.

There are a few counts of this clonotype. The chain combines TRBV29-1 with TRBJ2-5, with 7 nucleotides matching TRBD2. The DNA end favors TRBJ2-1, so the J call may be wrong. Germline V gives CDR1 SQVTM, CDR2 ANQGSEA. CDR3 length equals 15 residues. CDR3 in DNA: TGCAGCGTGGGACCATCGACGGGGGGTGTTAATGAGCAGTTCTTC. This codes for CSVGPSTGGVNEQFF.

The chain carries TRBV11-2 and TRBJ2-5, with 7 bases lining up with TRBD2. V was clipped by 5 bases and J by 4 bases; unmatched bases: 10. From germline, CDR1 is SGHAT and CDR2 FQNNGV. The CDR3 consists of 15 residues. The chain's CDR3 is CASSPGLVEPETQYF. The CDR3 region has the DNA TGTGCCAGCAGCCCCGGACTAGTTGAGCCAGAGACCCAGTACTTC. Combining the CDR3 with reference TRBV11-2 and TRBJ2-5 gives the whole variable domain EAGVAQSPRYKIIEKRQSVAFWCNPISGHATLYWYQQILGQGPKLLIQFQNNGVVDDSQLPKDRFSAERLKGVDSTLKIQPAKLEDSAVYLCASSPGLVEPETQYFGPGTRLLVL.

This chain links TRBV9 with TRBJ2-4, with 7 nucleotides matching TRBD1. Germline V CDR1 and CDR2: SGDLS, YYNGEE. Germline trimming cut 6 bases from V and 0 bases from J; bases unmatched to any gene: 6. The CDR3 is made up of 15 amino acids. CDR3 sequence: CASTGQQLAKNIQYF. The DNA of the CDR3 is TGTGCCAGCACGGGACAGCAGCTAGCCAAAAACATTCAGTACTTC.

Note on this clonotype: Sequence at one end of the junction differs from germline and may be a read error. The CDR3 sequence: CASSMWGKADTQYF. The DNA of the CDR3 is TGTGCTAGTAGTATGTGGGGAAAAGCAGATACGCAGTATTTT. The V call is TRBV19, the J call TRBJ2-3; D is undetermined. This CDR3 region has 14 residues. Germline V gene data show CDR1 as LNHDA and CDR2 as SQIVND (reference sequence).

In nucleotides, the CDR3 is TGTGCCAGCGCGGAAAGCTCCTACGAGCAGTACTTC. As protein: CASAESSYEQYF. V is TRBV14 and J is TRBJ2-5; D call uncertain. The DNA end is a closer match to TRBJ2-7, so the J assignment may be wrong. Per the germline V gene, CDR1 is SGHDN and CDR2 is FVKESK. This CDR3 is 12 amino acids long.

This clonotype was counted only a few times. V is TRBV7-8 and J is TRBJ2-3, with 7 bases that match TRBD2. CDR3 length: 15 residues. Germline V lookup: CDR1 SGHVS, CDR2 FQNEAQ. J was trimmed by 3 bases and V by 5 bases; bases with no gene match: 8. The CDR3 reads CASSLGRELTDTQYF. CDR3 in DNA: TGTGCCAGCAGCCTCGGGCGGGAGTTGACAGATACGCAGTATTTT. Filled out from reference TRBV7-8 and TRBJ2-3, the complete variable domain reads GAGVSQSPRYKVAKRGQDVALRCDPISGHVSLFWYQQALGQGPEFLTYFQNEAQLDKSGLPSDRFFAERPEGSVSTLKIQRTQQEDSAVYLCASSLGRELTDTQYFGPGTRLTVL.

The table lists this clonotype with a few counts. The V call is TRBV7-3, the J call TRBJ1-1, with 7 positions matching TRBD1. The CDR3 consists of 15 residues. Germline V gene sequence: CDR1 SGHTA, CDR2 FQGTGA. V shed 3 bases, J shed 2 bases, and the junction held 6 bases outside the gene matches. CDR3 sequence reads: CASSFDRAINTEAFF. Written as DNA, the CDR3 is TGTGCCAGCAGCTTTGACAGGGCTATCAACACTGAAGCTTTCTTT.

CDR3 sequence (DNA): TGTGCCAGCAGCTTAGCGAACAGTGGCCACGGGGAGCTGTTTTTT. It specifies CASSLANSGHGELFF. The rearrangement links TRBV7-9 to TRBJ2-2; D is ambiguous. V gave up 0 bases and J gave up 7 bases, with 12 bases separating them. The CDR3 is made up of 15 amino acids. The germline CDR1 and CDR2 sequences are SEHNR and FQNEAQ (reference sequence).